This T cell receptor (beta chain) was retrieved from a study of lymphopenia after photon versus proton radiotherapy. Study-wide findings and caveats: Authors raise, but do not show, better survival with proton therapy.

Comment on this clone: The antigen remains undetermined.

Assay: immunoSEQ multiplex PCR; the TCRdb copy retains only in-frame clones and omits some. This table has tens of thousands of clones, roughly 82% appearing once. V gave up 1 base and J gave up 2 bases; unmatched junction bases: 7. From germline, CDR1 is SGHDN and CDR2 FVKESK. The length of the CDR3 is 17 residues. Sequencing used peripheral blood, obtained from a patient treated with proton-based radiotherapy. The chain has TRBV14 and TRBJ2-3; 9 bases agree with TRBD2. This TCR was recovered from a woman in her sixties or seventies with pancreatic cancer. The DNA for the CDR3 is TGTGCCAGCAGCCAAGTCCGGCTAGCGGGACCCACAGATACGCAGTATTTT. This codes for CASSQVRLAGPTDTQYF.